This entry lists 16 T cell receptor beta chains sequenced from one sample in a study of blood T cells in healthy people across ages (dated by TCRdb to 2014 to 2015). Library preparation used 5' RACE. Instrument on record: Illumina HiSeq 2500. A second roughly 7 to 12 cycle PCR used a sample-barcoded 5' primer and a J-beta primer mix. TCRdb itself trimmed the public reads at Q25 with fastp, ran MiXCR and retained productive beta chains. Rows with a matching CDR3 protein are joined into one entry that keeps the most common DNA and genes. This sample holds under 800,000 distinct CDR3 sequences; roughly 21% were observed only once. 3.6% of the sample lies in the top ten. Sequenced material: blood. The receptors were gathered from a man aged 70-80 years in good health.

The chain combines TRBV20-1 with TRBJ2-1; TRBD2 agrees at 11 bases. The CDR3 has 17 amino acids. Germline loops: CDR1 DFQATT, CDR2 SNEGSKA (reference sequence). J lost 1 base, V lost 4 bases, and 9 bases had no gene match. The CDR3, as DNA: TGCAGTGCTAAATATACGGGGACTAGCGGTTCCTACAATGAGCAGTTCTTC. Residues: CSAKYTGTSGSYNEQFF.

The genes are TRBV12-3 or TRBV12-4 and TRBJ1-1; D may be TRBD1 (6 bases). Trimming pared 6 bases from V and 1 base from J, leaving 12 bases between. This CDR3 has 14 amino acids. CDR3 residues: CASRWTAANTEAFF. The CDR3 DNA reads as TGTGCCAGCAGATGGACAGCCGCGAACACTGAAGCTTTCTTT.

V and J are TRBV24-1 and TRBJ2-1, with D tentatively TRBD1 (6 bases). The CDR3 has 11 residues. The germline V gene encodes CDR1 KGHDR and CDR2 SFDVKD. Trimming shortened V by 9 bases and J by 5 bases, and 7 bases separated the two germline ends. CDR3 protein: CATGGHNEQFF. CDR3 nucleotide sequence: TGTGCCACCGGGGGCCACAATGAGCAGTTCTTC.

This clonotype was observed a handful of times. The chain is built from TRBV6-2 or TRBV6-3 and TRBJ2-2, with D uncertain. Trimming pared 6 bases from V and 6 bases from J, leaving 11 bases between. Germline CDR1 and CDR2: MNHEY and SVGEGT. This CDR3 has 13 amino acids. CDR3 coding DNA: TGTGCCAGCAGGGTCAGGCTGGCCGGGGAGCTGTTTTTT. It codes for CASRVRLAGELFF.

The chain couples TRBV6-5 to TRBJ2-2, with D possibly TRBD1 on 5 matching bases. This CDR3 comprises 16 residues. Germline V lookup: CDR1 MNHEY, CDR2 SVGAGI. V was cut by 0 bases and J by 1 base, with 9 bases left in between. The CDR3 region is CASSYSIRGNTGELFF. The DNA of the CDR3 is TGTGCCAGCAGTTACTCGATTAGGGGGAACACCGGGGAGCTGTTTTTT.

The V and J genes are TRBV6-1 and TRBJ2-1, with D unresolved. The CDR3 runs to 16 residues. Germline CDR1 reads MNHNS; CDR2 reads SASEGT. Trimming pared 2 bases from V and 0 bases from J, leaving 11 bases between. The CDR3, as DNA: TGTGCCAGCAGTGAAATTCTGGGCCCCTCCTACAATGAGCAGTTCTTC. This gives the protein CASSEILGPSYNEQFF.

The CDR3 bases are TGCGCCAGCAGCGCCGGAACGTGGGGAAACATTCAGTACTTC. Translation gives CASSAGTWGNIQYF. The chain employs TRBV5-1 and TRBJ2-4; D is ambiguous. Germline CDR1 and CDR2: SGHRS and YFSETQ. This CDR3 is 14 amino acids long. V gave up 4 bases and J gave up 6 bases, with 14 bases separating them.

This clonotype showed up just a few times. V and J are TRBV12-3 or TRBV12-4 and TRBJ1-1; 7 bases match TRBD1. J was trimmed by 3 bases and V by 5 bases; bases with no gene match: 3. The CDR3 is 13 residues long. For the CDR3, the DNA is TGTGCCAGCAGTGTTGACAGGGACACTGAAGCTTTCTTT. Protein: CASSVDRDTEAFF.

This clonotype was recorded a few times. The genes are TRBV20-1 and TRBJ2-1; TRBD2 is a possible D gene (6 bases). Per germline, CDR1 DFQATT and CDR2 SNEGSKA (reference sequence). Trimming stripped 3 bases from V and 0 bases from J, with 12 bases between. The CDR3 length is 15 residues. In DNA form, the CDR3 reads TGCAGTGCTAGTTGGCGGGGAAGCTCCTACAATGAGCAGTTCTTC. Translating it yields CSASWRGSSYNEQFF.

This clonotype was picked up many times. V gene TRBV7-8 combines with J gene TRBJ2-5; 12 nucleotides line up with TRBD2. TRBJ2-1 matches the DNA end more closely, so the J call is doubtful. The germline gives CDR1 SGHVS, CDR2 FQNEAQ. This CDR3 is built from 15 residues. The CDR3 spells CASSLRTSGKAEQFF. Written as DNA, the CDR3 is TGTGCCAGCAGCTTAAGGACTAGCGGGAAGGCGGAGCAGTTCTTC.

This clonotype has only a few counts. This chain links TRBV14 with TRBJ2-5; no clear D. Germline V CDR1 and CDR2: SGHDN, FVKESK. This CDR3 is built from 12 residues. V lost 2 bases, J lost 4 bases, and 5 bases lay in between. CDR3 sequence (DNA): TGTGCCAGCAGCCAAAGGAGAGAGACCCAGTACTTC. It is translated as CASSQRRETQYF.

The CDR3 region has the DNA TGCAGTGCCCCGGATAGGGGGAGGAGCTCCTACAATGAGCAGTTCTTC. Translated, it gives CSAPDRGRSSYNEQFF. This chain links TRBV20-1 with TRBJ2-1; D could derive from TRBD1 or TRBD2 (6 bases each). The CDR3 consists of 16 residues. Per the germline V gene, CDR1 is DFQATT and CDR2 is SNEGSKA (reference sequence). Trimming shortened V by 6 bases and J by 0 bases, and 18 bases separated the two germline ends.

This clonotype was recorded many times. V usage is TRBV7-2 and J usage is TRBJ2-3; the D gene could be TRBD1 or TRBD2 (5 bases each). Germline values: CDR1 SGHTA, CDR2 FQGNSA. Between the trimmed V and J ends, which lost 1 base and 2 bases, there was a span of 7 bases. The CDR3 is made up of 14 amino acids. CDR3: CASSLDGTTDTQYF. The CDR3 DNA sequence: TGTGCCAGCAGCTTAGACGGGACCACAGATACGCAGTATTTT.

This clonotype was observed a few times. The chain couples TRBV27 to TRBJ2-5; D not resolved. The DNA end is more similar to TRBJ2-1, so the J call may be wrong. Per the germline V gene, CDR1 is MNHEY and CDR2 is SMNVEV (reference sequence). There are 15 residues in the CDR3. For the CDR3, the DNA is TGTGCCAGCAGTTTATCGGAGTGGCTAGGCAATGAGCAGTTCTTC. It translates to CASSLSEWLGNEQFF.

The rearrangement uses TRBV7-9 and TRBJ2-4; D is unclear. This CDR3 is built from 16 residues. Trimming removed 4 bases from V and 2 bases from J, with 15 bases in between. Per germline, CDR1 SEHNR and CDR2 FQNEAQ (reference sequence). The CDR3, as DNA: TGTGCCAGCAGCTGGAGCCAACTCCTAACCAAAAACATTCAGTACTTC. It translates to CASSWSQLLTKNIQYF.

The sample holds a few counts of this clonotype. The V and J genes are TRBV10-3 and TRBJ2-5, with D possibly matching TRBD1 (6 bases). Germline CDR1 reads ENHRY; CDR2 reads SYGVKD. This CDR3 has 16 amino acids. The V and J ends lost 3 bases and 2 bases respectively, with 16 bases between them. CDR3 sequence (DNA): TGTGCCATCAGTGAAGGGACAACCTCGGGGCAAGAGACCCAGTACTTC. Its translation: CAISEGTTSGQETQYF.